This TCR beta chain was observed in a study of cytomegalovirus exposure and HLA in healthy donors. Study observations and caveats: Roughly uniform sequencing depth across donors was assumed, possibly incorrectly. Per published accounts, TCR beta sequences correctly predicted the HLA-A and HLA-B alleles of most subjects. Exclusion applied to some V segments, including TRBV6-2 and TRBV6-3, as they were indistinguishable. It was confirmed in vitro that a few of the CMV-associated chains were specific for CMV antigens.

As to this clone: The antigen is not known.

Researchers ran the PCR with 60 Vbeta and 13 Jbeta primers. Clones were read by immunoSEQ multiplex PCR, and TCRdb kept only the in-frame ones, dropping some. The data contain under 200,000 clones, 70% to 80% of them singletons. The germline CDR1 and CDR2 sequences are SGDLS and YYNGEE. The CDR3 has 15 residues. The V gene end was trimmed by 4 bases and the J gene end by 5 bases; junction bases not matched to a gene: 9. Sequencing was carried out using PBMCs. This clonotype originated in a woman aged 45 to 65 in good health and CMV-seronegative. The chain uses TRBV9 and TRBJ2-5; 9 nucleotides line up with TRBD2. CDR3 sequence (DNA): TGTGCCAGCAGCTTCTTAGCGGGAGTTGGGGAGACCCAGTACTTC. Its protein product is CASSFLAGVGETQYF.